The rows below give T cell receptor beta chains drawn from one sample of a study of cytomegalovirus exposure and HLA in healthy donors. Repertoires were generated with immunoSEQ multiplex PCR, while TCRdb's copy carries only in-frame clones and drops some. Here the sample spans some 210,000 clones, more than 75% being singletons. Sequenced: PBMCs. The receptors stem from a woman between 18 and 29 years old in good health and CMV-seropositive. CDR3s include the opening cysteine and the closing phenylalanine or tryptophan. D genes are given only for firm matches. Part of the rows lack a size; the others show once, few, many or a class for expanded clones.

d_call,j_call,clone_size,v_call,cdr3_aa,cdr3_nt
TRBD1,TRBJ2-3,.,TRBV27,CASSDRGSTDTQYF,TGTGCCAGCAGTGACAGGGGTAGCACAGATACGCAGTATTTT
.,TRBJ1-1,once,TRBV28,CASSPPGTGNTEAFF,TGTGCCAGCAGTCCTCCTGGAACAGGGAACACTGAAGCTTTCTTT
TRBD2,TRBJ2-7,few,TRBV2,CASERLANDEQYF,TGTGCCAGCGAACGACTAGCGAACGACGAGCAGTACTTC
.,TRBJ1-1,.,TRBV30,CAWSEGRSGAFF,TGTGCCTGGAGCGAAGGGAGGTCCGGAGCTTTCTTT
.,TRBJ1-4,.,TRBV7-9,CASSDWTGNEKLFF,TGTGCCAGCAGCGACTGGACGGGAAATGAAAAACTGTTTTTT
.,TRBJ2-7,.,TRBV7-9,CASSFSSYEQYF,TGTGCCAGCAGCTTTAGCTCCTACGAGCAGTACTTC
.,TRBJ1-5,.,TRBV28,CASSLTLAGNQPQHF,TGTGCCAGCAGCTTGACTCTCGCGGGCAATCAGCCCCAGCATTTT
TRBD1,TRBJ1-4,.,TRBV29-1,CSVEGAYPGQGGTNEKLFF,TGCAGCGTTGAGGGTGCTTACCCCGGACAGGGAGGAACTAATGAAAAACTGTTTTTT
TRBD1,TRBJ1-1,.,TRBV27,CASSLDRAFTEAFF,TGTGCCAGCAGTTTGGACAGGGCGTTCACTGAAGCTTTCTTT
.,TRBJ2-4,.,TRBV6-5,CASSYGRKNIQYF,TGTGCCAGCAGCTACGGGAGAAAAAACATTCAGTACTTC
.,TRBJ1-2,.,TRBV6-5,CASSLKSRTAYGYTF,TGTGCCAGCAGTTTAAAGTCTAGAACTGCCTATGGCTACACCTTC
TRBD1,TRBJ2-7,.,TRBV6-1,CATRTGASSYEQYF,TGTGCCACCCGGACAGGCGCTTCCTCCTACGAGCAGTACTTC
TRBD1,TRBJ2-7,.,TRBV18,CASSPTDRASYEQYF,TGTGCCAGCTCACCTACAGACAGGGCCTCCTACGAGCAGTACTTC
.,TRBJ2-7,.,TRBV10-3,CATRDSRSSYEQYF,TGTGCCACCCGGGACTCCAGGAGCTCCTACGAGCAGTACTTC
.,TRBJ2-1,.,TRBV10-1,CASSESVGVADNEQFF,TGCGCCAGCAGTGAGTCCGTGGGAGTTGCCGACAATGAGCAGTTCTTC
.,TRBJ1-2,.,TRBV6-6,CASSYGADAANYGYTF,TGTGCCAGCAGTTACGGGGCAGATGCAGCTAACTATGGCTACACCTTC
TRBD1,TRBJ1-2,.,TRBV6-1,CASSEAPGQGAYGYTF,TGTGCCAGCAGTGAAGCCCCCGGACAGGGTGCCTATGGCTACACCTTC
.,TRBJ1-2,.,TRBV5-1,CASRPHRAGGYTF,TGCGCCAGCAGACCTCACAGGGCTGGCGGCTACACCTTC
TRBD1,TRBJ2-5,.,TRBV18,CASSPRLGTEETQYF,TGTGCCAGCTCACCACGATTGGGGACAGAAGAGACCCAGTACTTC
.,TRBJ1-1,.,TRBV27,CASSLYPGTLGSNTEAFF,TGTGCCAGCAGTTTATATCCAGGGACTCTAGGGTCGAACACTGAAGCTTTCTTT
.,TRBJ1-1,.,TRBV7-9,CASEAGVAEAFF,TGTGCCAGCGAGGCGGGGGTCGCTGAAGCTTTCTTT
TRBD2,TRBJ2-7,.,TRBV14,CASSQETPGLAGPYEQYF,TGTGCCAGCAGCCAAGAAACCCCGGGACTAGCGGGGCCCTACGAGCAGTACTTC
.,TRBJ2-2,.,TRBV18,CASSPRFAGELFF,TGTGCCAGCTCACCACGTTTCGCCGGGGAGCTGTTTTTT
TRBD2,TRBJ2-5,once,TRBV9,CASSVGREKETQYF,TGTGCCAGCAGCGTTGGGCGGGAGAAGGAGACCCAGTACTTC
.,TRBJ2-1,.,TRBV19,CASSSQGRNEQFF,TGTGCCAGTAGCTCACAGGGCAGGAATGAGCAGTTCTTC
TRBD1,TRBJ2-7,few,TRBV28,CASSPRQGYEQYF,TGTGCCAGCAGTCCGCGACAGGGCTACGAGCAGTACTTC
.,TRBJ1-2,.,TRBV19,CASSIRGFYYGYTF,TGTGCCAGTAGTATACGGGGTTTCTACTATGGCTACACCTTC
TRBD2,TRBJ2-1,few,TRBV5-1,CASSLGPFLTSGSYNEQFF,TGCGCCAGCAGCTTGGGGCCTTTCTTGACTAGCGGGTCATACAATGAGCAGTTCTTC
TRBD2,TRBJ2-4,.,TRBV30,CAWSPTLLAGGSVAKNIQYF,TGTGCCTGGAGCCCCACCCTCCTAGCGGGAGGGTCCGTAGCCAAAAACATTCAGTACTTC
TRBD2,TRBJ2-1,.,TRBV6-1,CASSSIAGGDEQFF,TGTGCCAGCAGTTCTATAGCGGGAGGGGACGAGCAGTTCTTC
TRBD2,TRBJ2-1,.,TRBV2,CASSQSLAGEYNEQFF,TGTGCCAGCAGCCAATCACTAGCGGGGGAGTACAATGAGCAGTTCTTC
.,TRBJ2-4,.,TRBV5-1,CASSLAGNIQYF,TGCGCCAGCAGCTTGGCGGGTAACATTCAGTACTTC
.,TRBJ2-1,.,TRBV5-1,CASSLGGWRYNEQFF,TGCGCCAGCAGCTTAGGGGGATGGAGGTACAATGAGCAGTTCTTC
.,TRBJ1-1,few,TRBV30,CAWSSGRRAFF,TGTGCCTGGAGTTCCGGGAGGCGAGCTTTCTTT
TRBD1,TRBJ2-1,.,TRBV5-4,CASRSGQGMGEQFF,TGTGCCAGCAGATCGGGACAGGGGATGGGTGAGCAGTTCTTC
TRBD1,TRBJ1-5,once,TRBV5-4,CASSAGQGVSQPQHF,TGTGCCAGCAGCGCGGGACAGGGGGTATCTCAGCCCCAGCATTTT
.,TRBJ2-7,once,TRBV5-1,CASSLGGEQQYF,TGCGCCAGCAGCTTGGGCGGCGAACAGCAGTACTTC
TRBD2,TRBJ2-3,.,TRBV7-8,CASSLAYGGGRTQYF,TGTGCCAGCAGCTTAGCGTACGGGGGAGGGCGTACGCAGTATTTT
.,TRBJ1-1,.,TRBV15,CATSREGQNTEAFF,TGTGCCACCAGCAGAGAGGGGCAGAACACTGAAGCTTTCTTT
TRBD2,TRBJ2-3,.,TRBV18,CASSPLAGGGTDTQYF,TGTGCCAGCTCACCCTTAGCGGGAGGAGGGACAGATACGCAGTATTTT
.,TRBJ2-7,.,TRBV27,CASSSMLGRGSYEQYF,TGTGCCAGCAGTTCTATGTTAGGGCGGGGTTCCTACGAGCAGTACTTC
.,TRBJ2-6,.,TRBV2,CASSEAPQEPGANVLTF,TGTGCCAGCAGTGAAGCTCCACAGGAGCCTGGGGCCAACGTCCTGACTTTC
TRBD1,TRBJ1-3,.,TRBV6-5,CASSYSGQAGNTIYF,TGTGCCAGCAGTTACTCGGGACAGGCCGGAAACACCATATATTTT
TRBD2,TRBJ2-1,.,TRBV19,CASSLLAGRDNEQFF,TGTGCCAGTAGTCTTCTAGCGGGTCGGGATAATGAGCAGTTCTTC
.,TRBJ2-1,.,TRBV6-5,CASSYSGALRNEQFF,TGTGCCAGCAGTTACTCGGGAGCCCTCCGCAATGAGCAGTTCTTC
.,TRBJ1-3,.,TRBV11-2,CASSLVSGRFDTIYF,TGTGCCAGCAGCTTAGTTTCAGGGCGGTTCGACACCATATATTTT
TRBD2,TRBJ2-2,.,TRBV29-1,CSVGAQGATSGRPPAGELFF,TGCAGCGTTGGAGCACAGGGGGCCACTAGCGGGAGGCCCCCAGCCGGGGAGCTGTTTTTT
TRBD1,TRBJ2-2,once,TRBV2,CASRDDRGTGELFF,TGTGCCAGCAGGGATGACAGGGGGACCGGGGAGCTGTTTTTT
.,TRBJ1-1,.,TRBV9,CASSARVQNTEAFF,TGTGCCAGCAGCGCCCGGGTTCAGAACACTGAAGCTTTCTTT
.,TRBJ2-7,few,TRBV10-3,CAGGTDSYEQYF,TGTGCCGGGGGGACAGACTCCTACGAGCAGTACTTC
.,TRBJ1-1,.,TRBV5-6,CASSLAGTSTEAFF,TGTGCCAGCAGCTTGGCAGGGACTAGCACTGAAGCTTTCTTT
.,TRBJ1-2,.,TRBV19,CASSIDSDYGYTF,TGTGCCAGTAGTATTGACAGCGACTATGGCTACACCTTC
.,TRBJ2-1,once,TRBV5-1,CASSHGTADNEQFF,TGCGCCAGCAGTCATGGGACTGCCGACAATGAGCAGTTCTTC
.,TRBJ1-1,few,TRBV7-6,CASLENRDRTEAFF,TGTGCCAGCTTAGAAAACAGGGATAGGACTGAAGCTTTCTTT
.,TRBJ1-4,.,TRBV6-6,CASSYLPGELFF,TGTGCCAGCAGTTACCTCCCCGGTGAACTGTTTTTT
TRBD2,TRBJ2-1,.,TRBV7-2,CASSLDGTSGYNEQFF,TGTGCCAGCAGCTTAGACGGGACTAGCGGTTACAATGAGCAGTTCTTC
.,TRBJ1-4,.,TRBV30,CAWSNRYSGEREKLFF,TGTGCCTGGAGTAACCGGTACTCAGGGGAACGAGAAAAACTGTTTTTT
TRBD2,TRBJ2-1,.,TRBV9,CASSVDGLAGYEQFF,TGTGCCAGCAGCGTAGATGGGCTAGCGGGGTATGAGCAGTTCTTC
TRBD2,TRBJ2-5,.,TRBV11-3,CASSCWGSGREETQYF,TGTGCCAGCAGCTGCTGGGGTAGCGGGAGAGAAGAGACCCAGTACTTC
TRBD2,TRBJ2-5,.,TRBV7-2,CASSRGGTSGRETQYF,TGTGCCAGCAGTCGCGGGGGGACTAGCGGGAGGGAGACCCAGTACTTC